The present T cell receptor beta chain was sequenced within a study of CD4 T cells in relation to SARS-CoV-2 and coronaviruses. On the study more broadly: TCR beta CDR3s were sequenced after roughly nine-day antigen culture of PBMCs. Study-wide results and caveats: Samples before the pandemic and after infection were not matched within any donor.

The CDR3 extends over 15 amino acids. Germline CDR1 reads GTSNPN; CDR2 reads SVGIG (reference sequence). Trimming took 0 bases from V and 3 from J, leaving 12 bases between them. With respect to this clone: The antigen remains undetermined.

Naive and memory CD4+ T cells were cultured with CEF, then survey-sequenced. Clones were read by immunoSEQ multiplex PCR, and TCRdb kept only the in-frame ones, dropping some. This sample has 35,000 or so clones, with just over 75% found just once. Naive or memory CD4+ cells were cultured 1:1 with T cell-depleted PBMCs plus CEF. This sequence originates from an adult with COVID-19. V is TRBV30 and J is TRBJ1-3; perhaps TRBD1 as D (5 bases). The specimen sequenced was memory CD4+ T cells from PBMCs, cultured in vitro. CDR3 amino acids: CAWSVTRTLGNTIYF. In DNA form, the CDR3 reads TGTGCCTGGAGTGTAACCCGGACACTTGGAAACACCATATATTTT.